These T cell receptor beta chains were read from a single sample in a study of Graves' ophthalmopathy and Graves' hyperthyroidism. TCRdb passed the multiplex PCR reads through MiXCR, listing each CDR3 protein once. Here the sample spans roughly 380,000 distinct CDR3 sequences, roughly 14% being singletons. Sequencing input: peripheral blood. The origin of the receptors is a woman between 18 and 29 years old with stable Graves' hyperthyroidism. Both conserved end residues are part of each CDR3. Fields, in order: V gene, J gene, clone size, D gene, CDR3 DNA, CDR3 protein. The D gene is left open where the match is weak. Where a row states a size, it is once, few, many or the class of an expanded clone; other rows omit it.

>TRBV20-1|TRBJ2-2|few|TRBD1
TGCAGTGCTAGGGACAGGGGGCGGACCGGGGAGCTGTTTTTT
CSARDRGRTGELFF
>TRBV12-3/TRBV12-4|TRBJ2-7|many|TRBD1
TGTGCCAGCAGTGGGGACAGGGGATCTCTGTCCTACGAGCAGTACTTC
CASSGDRGSLSYEQYF
>TRBV6-1|TRBJ2-2|many|TRBD1
TGTGCCAGCAGACAGGGGGTCTACACCGGGGAGCTGTTTTTT
CASRQGVYTGELFF
>TRBV28|TRBJ2-2|few|.
TGTGCCAGCAGTTTTTCCGACACCGGGGAGCTGTTTTTT
CASSFSDTGELFF
>TRBV27|TRBJ2-2|.|TRBD2
TGTGCCAGCAGTTTCTTGCGGGAGGTCGACACCGGGGAGCTGTTTTTT
CASSFLREVDTGELFF
>TRBV6-1|TRBJ2-3|.|.
TGTGCCAGCAGGGGCAGGGAAACAGATACGCAGTATTTT
CASRGRETDTQYF
>TRBV12-3/TRBV12-4|TRBJ2-7|few|TRBD1
TGTGCCAGCAAGTTTTTCCGGACAGGTTTGAACGAGCAGTACTTC
CASKFFRTGLNEQYF
>TRBV12-3/TRBV12-4|TRBJ1-1|.|.
TGTGCCAGCAGTTTCAGTCAGATGAACACTGAAGCTTTCTTT
CASSFSQMNTEAFF
>TRBV19|TRBJ1-5|many|.
TGTGCCAGTAGTCAGGGTTGGGGTAATCAGCCCCAGCATTTT
CASSQGWGNQPQHF
>TRBV2|TRBJ2-4|once|.
TGTGCCAGCAGTGAGGGGATGGGTCTAACCAAAAACATTCAGTACTTC
CASSEGMGLTKNIQYF
>TRBV6-5|TRBJ2-5|many|.
TGTGCCAGCAGTTACTTTGGCGGCTACCAAGAGACCCAGTACTTC
CASSYFGGYQETQYF
>TRBV15|TRBJ1-5|many|.
TGTGCCACCAGCAGAGATTTAAGGTCCCAGCATTTT
CATSRDLRSQHF
>TRBV2|TRBJ2-5|many|.
TGTGCCAGCAGGATCAGAGAGACCCAGTACTTC
CASRIRETQYF
>TRBV6-5|TRBJ2-5|many|.
TGTGCCAGCAGTCGGCCCCAGGGGTCTTTGTCGGAGACCCAGTACTTC
CASSRPQGSLSETQYF
>TRBV19|TRBJ1-5|.|TRBD1
TGTGCCAGTAGTATTGAACAGGGGTTAAGCAATCAGCCCCAGCATTTT
CASSIEQGLSNQPQHF
>TRBV5-1|TRBJ1-1|many|TRBD1
TGCGCCAGCAGCTATCCGGGACAGGGGGATCAAGGGAGCACTGAAGCTTTCTTT
CASSYPGQGDQGSTEAFF
>TRBV9|TRBJ2-5|many|.
TGTGCCAGCAGCGACTCAGAGATCAGAGAGACCCAGTACTTC
CASSDSEIRETQYF
>TRBV12-3/TRBV12-4|TRBJ1-1|many|.
TGTGCCAGCAGTTCCACCCCACCCGGGAGCCTGAACACTGAAGCTTTCTTT
CASSSTPPGSLNTEAFF
>TRBV6-1|TRBJ1-1|.|.
TGTGCCAGCAGTGAAGCGGTCCAGGATGAAGCTTTCTTT
CASSEAVQDEAFF
>TRBV28|TRBJ2-5|many|.
TGTGCCAGCAGTTCCCCGTATGAGACCCAGTACTTC
CASSSPYETQYF
>TRBV20-1|TRBJ2-2|.|TRBD2
TGCAGTGCACCGGGACTAGCGGGGGGTCTGTCCGGGGAGCTGTTTTTT
CSAPGLAGGLSGELFF
>TRBV7-9|TRBJ2-7|many|.
TGTGCCAGCAGCCCGACGGCGACCTACGAGCAGTACTTC
CASSPTATYEQYF
>TRBV15|TRBJ1-2|many|.
TGTGCCACCAGCAGAGAAACGGCCCGTGACGGACCCTATGGCTACACCTTC
CATSRETARDGPYGYTF
>TRBV6-1|TRBJ2-7|.|.
TGTGCCAGCAGTGGCTTTGTTCGGGGGGCGGCCTACGAGCAGTACTTC
CASSGFVRGAAYEQYF
>TRBV7-2|TRBJ1-1|many|.
TGTGCCAGCAGGCAGGGGCGGAGGGCCATGAACACTGAAGCTTTCTTT
CASRQGRRAMNTEAFF
>TRBV11-2|TRBJ1-5|few|.
TGTGCCAGCAGCCCGTCCAGGGCCCCCTACCAAGTGCCCCAGCATTTT
CASSPSRAPYQVPQHF
>TRBV19|TRBJ2-2|many|.
TGTGCCAGTAGTATGACCGGGGAGCTGTTTTTT
CASSMTGELFF
>TRBV4-1|TRBJ1-1|few|TRBD1
TGCGCCAGCAGCCAAAACAGGGGGTATCACCCGGGGACTGAAGCTTTCTTT
CASSQNRGYHPGTEAFF
>TRBV20-1|TRBJ2-2|many|.
TGCAGTGCGCGAAGGGGGGCGACGAACACCGGGGAGCTGTTTTTT
CSARRGATNTGELFF
>TRBV2|TRBJ1-5|few|.
TGTGCCAGCAGTGAGGGTAGAGGGAGCCAGCCCCAGCATTTT
CASSEGRGSQPQHF
>TRBV12-3/TRBV12-4|TRBJ1-1|many|.
TGTGCCAGCACCGTACCGAACACTGAAGCTTTCTTT
CASTVPNTEAFF
>TRBV6-8|TRBJ2-5|many|TRBD1
TGTGCCAGCACTCTGGGAGACAGGGTCGGGGAGACCCAGTACTTC
CASTLGDRVGETQYF
>TRBV7-2|TRBJ1-6|.|.
TGTGCCAGCAGCGTTGACAGGCGGGGTTCACCCCCCCACTTT
CASSVDRRGSPPHF
>TRBV28|TRBJ2-2|.|TRBD2
TGTGCCAGCAGTTCCGGAGACGGGGGGGCAGAACACGGGGAGCTGTTTTTT
CASSSGDGGAEHGELFF
>TRBV28|TRBJ1-2|.|.
TGTGCCAGCAGTTTCCCGGATTATGGCTACACCTTC
CASSFPDYGYTF
>TRBV18|TRBJ1-3|once|TRBD1
TGTGCCAGCTCACCCGGACAGGTCCGTGGAAACACCATATATTTT
CASSPGQVRGNTIYF
>TRBV20-1|TRBJ2-7|.|.
TGCAGTGCTAGAGATCTACAGGGAGTCCACGAGCAGTACTTC
CSARDLQGVHEQYF
>TRBV4-2|TRBJ1-6|.|.
TGTGCCAGCAGCCAAGACAGCACCTATAATTCACCCCTCCACTTT
CASSQDSTYNSPLHF
>TRBV29-1|TRBJ1-2|.|.
TGCAGCGTTGATTTACATGGGGAGGGTCGACGGGGCTACACCTTC
CSVDLHGEGRRGYTF
>TRBV15|TRBJ2-7|many|TRBD2
TGTGCCACCAGCAGGCCCCAGGGGCGGGGGGCCCACGAGCAGTACTTC
CATSRPQGRGAHEQYF
>TRBV6-1|TRBJ2-7|many|.
TGTGCCAGCAGTCCAAGGACAAGACTGTACGAGCAGTACTTC
CASSPRTRLYEQYF
>TRBV5-1|TRBJ1-1|many|.
TGTGCCAGCAGTTTCGGTCAATTGAACACTGAAGCTTTCTTT
CASSFGQLNTEAFF
>TRBV7-2|TRBJ1-1|many|.
TGTGCCAGCAGCCTCGCAGGATCCTTAGCTTTCTTT
CASSLAGSLAFF
>TRBV20-1|TRBJ2-4|many|.
TGCAGTACTAGAACGGAGAAGGGAGACTTAAACATTCAGTACTTC
CSTRTEKGDLNIQYF
>TRBV6-5|TRBJ1-1|many|.
TGTGCCAGCAGTCATCGGACAGAAATGAACACTGAAGCTTTCTTT
CASSHRTEMNTEAFF
>TRBV3-1|TRBJ2-5|.|.
TGTGCCAGCAGCCAAGATTATGGTCAAGAGACCCAGTACTTC
CASSQDYGQETQYF
>TRBV6-1|TRBJ1-5|many|.
TGTGCCAGCAGTCCCCCGGGCGGGGGTCTCGGCAATCAGCCCCAGCATTTT
CASSPPGGGLGNQPQHF
>TRBV29-1|TRBJ1-1|many|.
TGCAGCGTTGACCAGGGAAGGGATACTGAAGCTTTCTTT
CSVDQGRDTEAFF
>TRBV6-5|TRBJ2-7|many|TRBD2
TGTGCCAGCAGCCCGGGACTAGGGGGTTCCTACGAGCAGTACTTC
CASSPGLGGSYEQYF
>TRBV6-5|TRBJ1-1|many|.
TGTGCCAGCAGTTACTCGAATCGGGTTCCGAACACTGAAGCTTTCTTT
CASSYSNRVPNTEAFF
>TRBV4-1|TRBJ1-1|many|.
TGCGCCAGCAGCCAACCCCTACAGGGACCGAACACTGAAGCTTTCTTT
CASSQPLQGPNTEAFF
>TRBV5-1|TRBJ2-2|.|TRBD1
TGCGCCAGCAGCTTTCGTTGGGAGCCGGGACAGACAAACACCGGGGAGCTGTTTTTT
CASSFRWEPGQTNTGELFF
>TRBV6-5|TRBJ2-5|many|.
TGTGCCAGCAGTTACTCTGGCAGGGGTCAGACCCAGTACTTC
CASSYSGRGQTQYF
>TRBV6-2/TRBV6-3|TRBJ1-2|.|TRBD1
TGTGCCAGCAGTTCCCGACAGGGGGACTATGGCTACACCTTC
CASSSRQGDYGYTF
>TRBV12-3/TRBV12-4|TRBJ2-7|.|.
TGTGCCAGCATCCCTGACCGGGAGACGACAATCGAGCAGTACTTC
CASIPDRETTIEQYF